The text below deals with one T cell receptor (beta chain). These data originate in a study of blood T cell repertoires in COVID-19. Turning to the study itself: Samples of COVID-19 (acute and convalescent) were obtained from the United States, Italy and Spain.

This CDR3 contains 18 residues. Germline V gives CDR1 SGHKS, CDR2 YYEKEE (reference sequence). V was clipped by 6 bases and J by 0 bases; unmatched bases: 12. Method: immunoSEQ multiplex PCR; TCRdb's copy keeps in-frame clones and lacks some. The sample records 280,000 or so clones, nearly 90% being singletons. Material for sequencing was peripheral blood. The sequence was collected from a man aged 18-30 years with active or convalescent COVID-19. V usage is TRBV5-5 and J usage is TRBJ1-4; TRBD1 aligns across 9 bases. CDR3 in amino acids: CASNFGQGRFSTNEKLFF. CDR3 in DNA: TGTGCCAGCAACTTCGGACAGGGGCGATTTTCAACTAATGAAAAACTGTTTTTT.